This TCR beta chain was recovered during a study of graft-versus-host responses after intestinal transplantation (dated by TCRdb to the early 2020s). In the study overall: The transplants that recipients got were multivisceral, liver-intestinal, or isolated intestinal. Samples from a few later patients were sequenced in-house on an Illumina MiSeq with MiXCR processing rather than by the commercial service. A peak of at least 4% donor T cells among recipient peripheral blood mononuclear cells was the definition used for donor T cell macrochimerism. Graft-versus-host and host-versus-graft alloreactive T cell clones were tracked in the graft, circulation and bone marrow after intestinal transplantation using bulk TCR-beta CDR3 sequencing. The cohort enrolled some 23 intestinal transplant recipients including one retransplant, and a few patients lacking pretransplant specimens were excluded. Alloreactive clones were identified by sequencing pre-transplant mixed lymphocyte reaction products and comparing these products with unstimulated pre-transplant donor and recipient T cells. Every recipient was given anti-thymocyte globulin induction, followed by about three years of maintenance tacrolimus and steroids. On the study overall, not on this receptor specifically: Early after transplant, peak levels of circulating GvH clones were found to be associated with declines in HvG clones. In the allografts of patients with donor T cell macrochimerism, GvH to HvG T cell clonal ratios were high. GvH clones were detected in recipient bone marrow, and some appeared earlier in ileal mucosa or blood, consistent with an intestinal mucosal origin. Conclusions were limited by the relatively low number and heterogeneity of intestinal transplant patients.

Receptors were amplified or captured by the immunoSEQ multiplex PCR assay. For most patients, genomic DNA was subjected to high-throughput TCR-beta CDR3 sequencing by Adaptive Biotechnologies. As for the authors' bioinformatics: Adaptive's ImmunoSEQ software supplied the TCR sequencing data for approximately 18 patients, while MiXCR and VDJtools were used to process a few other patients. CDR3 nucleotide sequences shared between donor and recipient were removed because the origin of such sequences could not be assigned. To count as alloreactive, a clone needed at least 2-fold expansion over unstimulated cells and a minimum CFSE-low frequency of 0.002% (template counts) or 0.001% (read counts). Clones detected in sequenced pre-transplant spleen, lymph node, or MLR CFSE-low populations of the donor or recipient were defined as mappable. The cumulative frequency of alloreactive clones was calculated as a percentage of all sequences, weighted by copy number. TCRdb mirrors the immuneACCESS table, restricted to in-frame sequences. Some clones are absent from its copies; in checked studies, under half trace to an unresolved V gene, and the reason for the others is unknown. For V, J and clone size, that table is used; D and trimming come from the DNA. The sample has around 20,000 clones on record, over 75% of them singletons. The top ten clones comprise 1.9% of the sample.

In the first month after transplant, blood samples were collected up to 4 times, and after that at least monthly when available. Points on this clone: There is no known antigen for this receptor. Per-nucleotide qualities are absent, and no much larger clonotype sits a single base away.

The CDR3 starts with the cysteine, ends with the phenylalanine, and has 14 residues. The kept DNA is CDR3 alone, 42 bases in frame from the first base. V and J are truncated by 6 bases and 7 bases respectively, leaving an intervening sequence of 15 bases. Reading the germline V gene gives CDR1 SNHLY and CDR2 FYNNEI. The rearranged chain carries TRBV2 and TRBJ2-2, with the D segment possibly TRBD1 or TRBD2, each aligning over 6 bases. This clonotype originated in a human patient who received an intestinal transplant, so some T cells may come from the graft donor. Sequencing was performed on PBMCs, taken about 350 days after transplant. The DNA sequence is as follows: TGTGCCAGCAGGGTAGACGAGGGGGGCGGGGAGCTGTTTTTT. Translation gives CASRVDEGGGELFF.